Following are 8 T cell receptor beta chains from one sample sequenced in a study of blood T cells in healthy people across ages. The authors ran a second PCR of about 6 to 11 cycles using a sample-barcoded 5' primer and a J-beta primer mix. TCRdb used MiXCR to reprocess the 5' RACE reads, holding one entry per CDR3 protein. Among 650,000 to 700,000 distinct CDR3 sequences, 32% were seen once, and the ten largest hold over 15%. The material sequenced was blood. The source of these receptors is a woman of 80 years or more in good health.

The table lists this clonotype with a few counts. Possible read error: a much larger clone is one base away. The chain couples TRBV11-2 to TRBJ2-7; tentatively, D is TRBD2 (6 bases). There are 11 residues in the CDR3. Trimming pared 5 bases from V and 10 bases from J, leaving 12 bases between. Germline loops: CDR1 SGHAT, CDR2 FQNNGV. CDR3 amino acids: CASSPGEAQYF. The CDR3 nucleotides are TGTGCCAGCAGCCCGGGAGAGGCCCAGTACTTC.

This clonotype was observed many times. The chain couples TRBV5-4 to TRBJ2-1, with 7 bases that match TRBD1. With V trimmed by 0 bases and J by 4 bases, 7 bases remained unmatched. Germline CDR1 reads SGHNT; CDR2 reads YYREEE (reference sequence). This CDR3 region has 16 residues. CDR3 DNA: TGTGCCAGCAGCTTGGCCGACAGGGCATCGTACAATGAGCAGTTCTTC. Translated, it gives CASSLADRASYNEQFF.

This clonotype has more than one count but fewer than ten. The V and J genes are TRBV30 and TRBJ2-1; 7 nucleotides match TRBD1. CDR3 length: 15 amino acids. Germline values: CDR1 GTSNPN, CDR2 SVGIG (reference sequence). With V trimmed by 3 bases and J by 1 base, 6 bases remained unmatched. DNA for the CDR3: TGTGCCTGGAGCGCCGGGACAGTGTCCTACAATGAGCAGTTCTTC. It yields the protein CAWSAGTVSYNEQFF.

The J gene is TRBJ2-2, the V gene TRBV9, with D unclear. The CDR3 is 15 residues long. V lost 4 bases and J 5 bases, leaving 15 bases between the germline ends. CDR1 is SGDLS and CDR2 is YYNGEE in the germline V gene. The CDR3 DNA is TGTGCCAGCAGCCTCGACCACCTAACGACCGGGGAGCTGTTTTTT. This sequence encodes CASSLDHLTTGELFF.

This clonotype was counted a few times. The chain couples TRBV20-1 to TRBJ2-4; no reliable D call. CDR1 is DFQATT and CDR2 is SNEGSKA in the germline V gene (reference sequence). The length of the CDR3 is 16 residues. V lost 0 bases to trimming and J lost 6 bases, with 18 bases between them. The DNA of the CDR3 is TGCAGTGCTAGAGAACCTCAAGCCGGGTCCTCAAACATTCAGTACTTC. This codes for CSAREPQAGSSNIQYF.

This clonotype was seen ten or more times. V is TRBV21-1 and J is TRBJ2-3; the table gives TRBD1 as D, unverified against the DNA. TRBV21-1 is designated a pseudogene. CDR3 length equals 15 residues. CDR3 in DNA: TGTGCCAGCAGCAAATCAGGACCAAGGGGAGATACGCAGTATTTT. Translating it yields CASSKSGPRGDTQYF.

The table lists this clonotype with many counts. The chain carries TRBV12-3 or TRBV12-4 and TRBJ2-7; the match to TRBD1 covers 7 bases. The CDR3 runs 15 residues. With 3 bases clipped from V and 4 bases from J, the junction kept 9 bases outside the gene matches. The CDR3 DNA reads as TGTGCCAGCAGTTTCCGAGGGGGCTGGGAGTACGAGCAGTACTTC. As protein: CASSFRGGWEYEQYF.

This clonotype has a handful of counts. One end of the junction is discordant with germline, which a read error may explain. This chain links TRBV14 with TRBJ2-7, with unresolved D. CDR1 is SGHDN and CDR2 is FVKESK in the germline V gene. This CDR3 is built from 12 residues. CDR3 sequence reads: CACSQVPLEQYF. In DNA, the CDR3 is TGTGCCTGCAGCCAAGTGCCGCTCGAGCAGTACTTC.